The 23 T cell receptor beta chains given below trace back to one sample, sequenced in a study of T cell changes during pregnancy in multiple sclerosis. Profiled with immunoSEQ multiplex PCR; TCRdb holds only in-frame clones, not every one. The sample lists approximately 40,000 clones; roughly 92% were seen once. The specimen sequenced was peripheral blood. The receptor set was obtained from a female donor with multiple sclerosis, enrolled in a pregnancy study.

V and J are TRBV27 and TRBJ2-7; no clear D gene. Germline CDR1 and CDR2: MNHEY and SMNVEV (reference sequence). Trimming removed 7 bases from V and 1 base from J, with 8 bases in between. The length of the CDR3 is 12 residues. The CDR3 loop reads CASKIPSYEQYF. The CDR3 DNA follows: TGTGCCAGCAAAATTCCGTCCTACGAGCAGTACTTC.

The genes are TRBV6-1 and TRBJ2-3; 7 bases are a match to TRBD2. Germline-derived CDR1 and CDR2 are MNHNS and SASEGT. CDR3 length: 16 residues. V lost 4 bases, J lost 0 bases, and 7 bases stayed unmatched. The CDR3 spells CASSGLAVSSTDTQYF. The DNA for the CDR3 is TGTGCCAGCAGTGGGCTAGCGGTCTCTAGCACAGATACGCAGTATTTT.

The chain employs TRBV20-1 and TRBJ1-1; tentative D call: TRBD1 (5 bases). Germline-derived CDR1 and CDR2 are DFQATT and SNEGSKA (reference sequence). This CDR3 is built from 10 residues. V was trimmed by 6 bases and J by 6 bases, leaving 8 bases between them. CDR3 sequence reads: CSAMTAEAFF. The CDR3 coding sequence is TGCAGTGCGATGACAGCTGAAGCTTTCTTT.

J is TRBJ2-7 and V is TRBV29-1, with D perhaps matching TRBD2 (5 bases). Germline V gene sequence: CDR1 SQVTM, CDR2 ANQGSEA. The CDR3 has 14 amino acids. Trimming shortened V by 1 base and J by 11 bases, and 21 bases separated the two germline ends. CDR3 coding DNA: TGCAGCGTTGAAGGAGGGTCTGCCGGATTTAGCAAGTACTTC. Its translation is CSVEGGSAGFSKYF.

The chain couples TRBV7-2 to TRBJ2-2; 7 nucleotides line up with TRBD2. The CDR3 runs 16 residues. CDR1 and CDR2 (germline): SGHTA, FQGNSA. Trimming took 5 bases from V and 4 from J; bases not matched to a gene: 10. The CDR3 loop reads CASSPNTGGTTGELFF. CDR3 coding DNA: TGTGCCAGCAGCCCTAACACGGGAGGAACCACCGGGGAGCTGTTTTTT.

The chain couples TRBV7-8 to TRBJ2-7; tentative D call: TRBD2 (6 bases). CDR3 size: 14 residues. Trimming shortened V by 1 base and J by 2 bases, and 9 bases separated the two germline ends. Germline loops: CDR1 SGHVS, CDR2 FQNEAQ. The CDR3 sequence is CASSLVGGPYEQYF. The DNA of the CDR3 is TGTGCCAGCAGCTTAGTGGGAGGCCCCTACGAGCAGTACTTC.

The CDR3 DNA reads as TGTGCCAGCAAGCGATACAGGGGTGAAAAACTGTTTTTT. Protein sequence: CASKRYRGEKLFF. This chain links TRBV6-5 with TRBJ1-4; TRBD1 matches at 7 bases. In germline, CDR1 is MNHEY, CDR2 SVGAGI. V lost 7 bases and J lost 7; bases outside the gene matches: 6. The length of the CDR3 is 13 residues.

This chain uses TRBV10-1 with TRBJ2-7; D possibly corresponds to TRBD1 (8 bases). CDR3 length: 18 amino acids. V lost 11 bases and J 5 bases, leaving 34 bases between the germline ends. The V gene's germline CDR1 is WNHNN and CDR2 SYGVQD (reference sequence). CDR3 region: CAHPGQGAKRGEKDEQYF. The CDR3 DNA reads as TGCGCCCACCCGGGGCAGGGGGCTAAGCGGGGAGAGAAGGACGAGCAGTACTTC.

The chain is built from TRBV14 and TRBJ2-1, with 10 bases that match TRBD2. V dropped 1 base and J dropped 5; count of bases not matched to a gene: 11. Germline V gene sequence: CDR1 SGHDN, CDR2 FVKESK. This CDR3 spans 18 amino acids. CDR3 sequence: CASSQVGITSGNDNEQFF. The CDR3 DNA reads TGTGCCAGCAGCCAAGTGGGGATTACTAGCGGGAACGACAATGAGCAGTTCTTC.

This clone showed up just once. The V gene is TRBV6-9, the J gene TRBJ2-7; the D gene is possibly TRBD2 (6 bases). Germline V gene lookup returns CDR1 MNHGY and CDR2 SVAAGI. The CDR3 is made up of 15 amino acids. With 3 bases removed from V and 3 bases from J, the gap between germline ends came to 15 bases. The CDR3 DNA is TGTGCCAGCAGTTACAGTGGGGGGTTGGGCTACGAGCAGTACTTC. Its protein is CASSYSGGLGYEQYF.

In this sample, this clone is medium-sized. The chain carries TRBV28 and TRBJ1-2; 7 positions match TRBD1. V dropped 5 bases and J dropped 4; count of bases not matched to a gene: 19. CDR1 and CDR2 (germline): MDHEN, SYDVKM. This CDR3 region has 18 residues. The CDR3 nucleotides are TGTGCCAGCAGTCTTCTCCGAGACAGGGCCCACGCCGGCTATGGCTACACCTTC. Translated, it gives CASSLLRDRAHAGYGYTF.

This chain joins TRBV4-2 and TRBJ2-5, with D possibly matching TRBD2 (5 bases). This CDR3 has 16 residues. The ends were cut back, 0 bases at V and 4 bases at J, with 15 bases in the middle. CDR1 is LGHNA and CDR2 is YNFKEQ in the germline V gene. CDR3 region: CASSQDRGLRRETQYF. The CDR3 nucleotides are TGTGCCAGCAGCCAAGATCGCGGGTTAAGGCGAGAGACCCAGTACTTC.

The chain recombines TRBV28 with TRBJ1-2; perhaps TRBD1 as D (5 bases). This CDR3 contains 15 residues. V was clipped by 7 bases and J by 2 bases, with 17 bases between them. Per the germline V gene, CDR1 is MDHEN and CDR2 is SYDVKM. The CDR3 nucleotides read TGTGCCAGCAATTCGGGAGGGGCCGGAAACTATGGCTACACCTTC. It yields the protein CASNSGGAGNYGYTF.

The chain links TRBV5-1 to TRBJ1-4; D might be TRBD1 (5 bases). CDR1 and CDR2 (germline): SGHRS, YFSETQ. The germline V and J ends were trimmed by 4 bases and 7 bases, with 20 bases remaining between them. The CDR3 has 16 amino acids. CDR3 sequence reads: CASSKDSGRSSEKLFF. In nucleotides, the CDR3 is TGCGCCAGCAGCAAAGATTCGGGACGGAGTAGTGAAAAACTGTTTTTT.

This chain uses TRBV5-1 with TRBJ2-1; 12 bases are shared with TRBD2. The trim removed 0 bases at V and 7 bases at J, leaving 2 bases unmatched. CDR1 and CDR2 from the germline V gene are SGHRS and YFSETQ. The CDR3 length is 15 residues. DNA of the CDR3: TGCGCCAGCAGCTTGGCCGGGACTAGCGGGAATGAGCAGTTCTTC. Translation gives CASSLAGTSGNEQFF.

The V gene is TRBV28, the J gene TRBJ1-5, with D possibly matching TRBD1 (5 bases). The germline V and J ends were trimmed by 7 bases and 8 bases, with 18 bases remaining between them. This CDR3 contains 14 residues. Germline V CDR1 and CDR2: MDHEN, SYDVKM. This chain's CDR3 is CASIGTTNLKPQHF. The CDR3 DNA is TGTGCCAGCATAGGGACTACGAATCTGAAGCCCCAGCATTTT.

This clone was observed a single time. In DNA form, the CDR3 reads TGTGCCAGCAGATTCGGGGGGGGAAGCTCCTACGAGCAGTACTTC. This sequence encodes CASRFGGGSSYEQYF. The J gene is TRBJ2-7, the V gene TRBV7-2, with TRBD2 matching 8 bases. CDR1 and CDR2 from the germline V gene are SGHTA and FQGNSA. The length of the CDR3 is 15 residues. V was pared by 6 bases and J by 0 bases, with 7 bases of the junction left unmatched.

CDR3 in amino acids: CASSLATVGSPLHF. CDR3 sequence (DNA): TGTGCCAGCAGCTTAGCGACAGTAGGGTCACCCCTCCACTTT. The chain has TRBV7-9 and TRBJ1-6; the D gene is possibly TRBD1 (5 bases). The CDR3 consists of 14 residues. Germline CDR1 and CDR2: SEHNR and FQNEAQ (reference sequence). The germline V and J ends were trimmed by 0 bases and 10 bases, with 10 bases remaining between them.

The chain employs TRBV5-1 and TRBJ2-5; 15 bases map to TRBD2. Per germline, CDR1 SGHRS and CDR2 YFSETQ. Trimming cost V 10 bases and J 5 bases; bases outside gene matches: 12. The CDR3 sequence is 16 residues long. CDR3 amino acids: CASLGLAGGGSETQYF. The DNA of the CDR3 is TGCGCCTCCCTGGGACTAGCGGGAGGAGGGAGTGAGACCCAGTACTTC.

The genes are TRBV5-5 and TRBJ2-7; 7 bases are a match to TRBD1. The CDR3 consists of 15 residues. From germline, CDR1 is SGHKS and CDR2 YYEKEE (reference sequence). V was pared by 0 bases and J by 3 bases, with 6 bases of the junction left unmatched. CDR3 amino acids: CASSLEGGSVYEQYF. CDR3 coding DNA: TGTGCCAGCAGCTTGGAAGGGGGCTCGGTCTACGAGCAGTACTTC.

This chain connects TRBV6-1 to TRBJ2-1, with 10 nucleotides matching TRBD2. The CDR3 spans 15 residues. The junction had 11 bases not matched to a gene; V was cut back by 7 bases and J by 8 bases. Germline CDR1 MNHNS, CDR2 SASEGT. CDR3 residues: CASTRSSGSYYEQFF. CDR3 nucleotide sequence: TGTGCCAGCACCCGGTCTAGCGGGAGTTACTATGAGCAGTTCTTC.

This chain links TRBV5-8 with TRBJ1-2; maybe TRBD1 (6 bases). Germline loops: CDR1 SGHTS, CDR2 YDEGEE. The CDR3 is made up of 14 amino acids. V gave up 0 bases and J gave up 8 bases, with 14 bases separating them. The CDR3 nucleotides are TGTGCCAGCAGCTTGGTTTCCAGGGGAGAGGGCTACACCTTC. Protein product: CASSLVSRGEGYTF.

The genes are TRBV5-1 and TRBJ2-1; D may be TRBD2 (6 bases). V dropped 0 bases and J dropped 4 bases, with 14 bases sitting between them. CDR1 is SGHRS, CDR2 YFSETQ, per germline. The length of the CDR3 is 16 residues. DNA for the CDR3: TGCGCCAGCAGCTTGGTTGTGGGAGGCCCTTACAATGAGCAGTTCTTC. Protein product: CASSLVVGGPYNEQFF.